The clone carrying this TCR beta chain was counted ten times or more. The CDR3 covers 14 residues. In germline, CDR1 is SQVTM, CDR2 ANQGSEA. Trimming removed 6 bases at V and 7 bases at J, with 19 bases between. From the 5' RACE reads, TCRdb called clonotypes with MiXCR, one entry per CDR3 protein. The sample shows roughly 58,000 distinct CDR3 sequences, 12% of them seen only once. The data stem from a study of early T cells in non-severe SARS-CoV-2 infection. The chain employs TRBV29-1 and TRBJ1-5; D call uncertain. Sequenced: whole blood. The TCR originated in an adult who was a healthcare worker with PCR-confirmed SARS-CoV-2 infection or an uninfected control (not recorded which). CDR3 region: CSVADSGGGQPQHF. The CDR3, as DNA: TGCAGCGTAGCGGACTCCGGCGGAGGCCAGCCCCAGCATTTT.